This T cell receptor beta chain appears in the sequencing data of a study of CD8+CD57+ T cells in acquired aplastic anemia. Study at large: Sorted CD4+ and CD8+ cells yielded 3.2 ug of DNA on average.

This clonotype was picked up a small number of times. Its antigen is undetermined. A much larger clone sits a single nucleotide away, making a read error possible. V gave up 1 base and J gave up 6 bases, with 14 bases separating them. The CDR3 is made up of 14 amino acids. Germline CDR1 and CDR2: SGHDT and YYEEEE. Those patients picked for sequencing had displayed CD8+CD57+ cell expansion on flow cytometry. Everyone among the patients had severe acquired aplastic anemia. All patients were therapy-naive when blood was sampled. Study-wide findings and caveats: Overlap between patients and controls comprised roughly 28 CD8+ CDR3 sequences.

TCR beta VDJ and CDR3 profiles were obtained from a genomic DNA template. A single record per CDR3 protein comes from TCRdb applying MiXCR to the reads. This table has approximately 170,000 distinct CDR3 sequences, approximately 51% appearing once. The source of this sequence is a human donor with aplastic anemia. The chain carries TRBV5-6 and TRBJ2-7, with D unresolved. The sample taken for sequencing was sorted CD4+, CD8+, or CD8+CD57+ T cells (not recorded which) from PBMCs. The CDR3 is CASSLLQSFGEQYV. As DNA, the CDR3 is TGTGCCAGCAGCTTGCTACAGAGCTTTGGCGAGCAGTACGTC.